This T cell receptor (beta chain) was recovered during a study of shared clonotypes between healthy human individuals (TCRdb year 2020). About the study as a whole: A few men and a couple of women, aged 18 to 49 years, made up the cohort. Different laboratories and diverse techniques were used to prepare libraries and sequence TCR repertoires, to increase sequencing depth and limit assay-specific biases. Blood TCR repertoires of several healthy adults were deeply sequenced to estimate repertoire size and the extent of clonotype sharing between individuals. Each donor's leukapheresis produced roughly between roughly 0.94 and 9.5 billion PBMCs. What the work shows at the level of the full study, not this receptor alone: Pairwise subsampling indicated that sequencing depth was expected to affect the degree of clonotype sharing among donors. Only blood was sampled, and tissue TCR repertoires likely differ from those in blood. The small number of donors limited the genetic and exposure-history diversity represented.

Details on this clone: Its antigen is unknown. No base-level quality is on record; no much larger clone is a single base apart.

Donors were healthy HIV-negative adults with no recently reported acute infections or vaccinations. Every donor was a Caucasian adult living in Nashville, Tennessee, USA. For unsorted samples, 75 million to 90 million PBMCs were counted and genomic DNA was extracted with the QIAamp DNA Blood Mini kit. Blood was collected by leukapheresis, and PBMCs were isolated by Ficoll-Histopaque density gradient centrifugation and then cryopreserved in liquid nitrogen vapor phase. Deletion took 4 bases off V and 4 bases off J, with a span of 10 bases between the germline ends. Sequences MDHEN (CDR1) and SYDVKM (CDR2) are obtained from the germline V gene. Counted from cysteine to phenylalanine, this CDR3 has 13 amino acids. Only the CDR3 portion is preserved as DNA: 39 bases, with reading frame beginning at the first base. Using the deep immunoSEQ assay, TCR CDR3 regions were amplified from genomic DNA by multiplex PCR. Extracted genomic DNA from each cell subset was spread evenly across all wells of several immunoSEQ 96-well plates, with each plate serving as a replicate. For unsorted PBMC, roughly 0.3 ug genomic DNA, equal to approximately 30,000 T cell genomes, was loaded into each replicate PCR. Genomic DNA from unsorted PBMC was sequenced over ten immunoSEQ deep assay plates. Purified libraries were quantified with a Qubit 3.0 fluorometer, sized on a Bioanalyzer 2100, and re-quantified with the KAPA Library Quantification kit. A separate single-read 150-cycle Illumina NextSeq 550 flow cell was used to sequence each immunoSEQ 96-well plate. On the authors' methods: The immunoSEQ output contained only junctional sequences without quality scores, so filtering could not match that applied to full-length reads. To assign V/J genes and CDR3, sequences were annotated against IMGT germline references using PyIR, a Python wrapper for IgBLAST v1.9. Any read was removed if the V/J assignment was weak (E-value above 1e-6), the CDR3 was missing, or the read contained stop codons, out-of-frame junctions, or ambiguous translated residues. A V3J clonotype was defined by an identical inferred V gene, J gene, and CDR3 amino acid sequence. Percentage overlap between repertoires was calculated by dividing the number of shared unique clonotypes by the size of the smaller repertoire. RTK rarefaction, the Chao1 estimator, and Recon v2.1 estimates of unobserved clonotypes were used to assess repertoire richness. Imported from immuneACCESS, the table was reduced by TCRdb to in-frame sequences with V and J called. These copies leave out some clones; in studies compared against another copy, an unresolved V gene accounts for under half, and the cause of the remainder is not known. That table is the source of V, J and clone size, and D and trimming were worked out from the DNA. For this sample there are around 510,000 clones; about 80% appear just once. The ten biggest clones cover about 12% of the sample.

Source material: PBMCs. The sequence is built from TRBV28 and TRBJ1-1, and the D gene may be TRBD1, 6 bases matching. The sequence came from a woman aged 40 to 50 in good health. Some clones in this sample may be carry-over from other donors' samples. Read as DNA, the sequence is TGTGCCAGCAGTTATAGGGGGATCACTGAAGCTTTCTTT. This translates into CASSYRGITEAFF.